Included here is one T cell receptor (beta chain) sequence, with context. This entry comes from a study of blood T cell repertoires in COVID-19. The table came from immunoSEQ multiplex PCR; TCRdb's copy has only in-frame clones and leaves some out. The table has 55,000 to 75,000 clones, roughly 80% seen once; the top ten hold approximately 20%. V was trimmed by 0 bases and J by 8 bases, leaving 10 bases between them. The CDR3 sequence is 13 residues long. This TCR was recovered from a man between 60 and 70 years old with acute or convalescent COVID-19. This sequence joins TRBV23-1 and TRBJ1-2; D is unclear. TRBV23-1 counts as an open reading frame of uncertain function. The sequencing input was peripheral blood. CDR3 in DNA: TGCGCCAGCAGTCAATCCCGGGCGGGAGGCTACACCTTC. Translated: CASSQSRAGGYTF.